These T cell receptor beta chains were read from a single sample in a study of shared clonotypes between healthy human individuals. Measured with immunoSEQ multiplex PCR; TCRdb has only the in-frame clones, and not every one. Of roughly 2.5 million clones in the sample, 85% to 95% were seen once. The specimen sequenced was naive CD4+ T cells sorted from blood. Source of these receptors: a man younger than 35 in good health. CDR3s include the opening cysteine and the closing phenylalanine or tryptophan. D genes are given only for firm matches.

>TRBJ2-7|.|TRBV7-3
CASSLKQSYEQYF
TGTGCCAGCAGCTTAAAACAGTCCTACGAGCAGTACTTC
>TRBJ1-1|.|TRBV5-1
CASSLRTEKGTEAFF
TGCGCCAGCAGCTTACGGACCGAAAAAGGCACTGAAGCTTTCTTT
>TRBJ2-3|.|TRBV10-1
CASRRDSTDTQYF
TGCGCCAGCAGACGGGACTCCACAGATACGCAGTATTTT
>TRBJ1-6|.|TRBV30
CACPQPGKDLAPLHF
TGTGCCTGCCCCCAACCGGGGAAAGATCTTGCACCCCTCCACTTT
>TRBJ2-2|.|TRBV19
CASSIGWGTSNTGELFF
TGTGCCAGTAGTATTGGGTGGGGGACATCGAACACCGGGGAGCTGTTTTTT
>TRBJ1-3|.|TRBV10-2
CASKKEERFSGNTIYF
TGCGCCAGCAAGAAGGAGGAGAGATTCTCTGGAAACACCATATATTTT
>TRBJ2-2|.|TRBV5-1
CASSLLDRKRTGELFF
TGCGCCAGCAGCTTGCTGGACAGAAAGAGGACCGGGGAGCTGTTTTTT
>TRBJ2-3|TRBD1|TRBV29-1
CSVPGTGVIDTQYF
TGCAGCGTCCCCGGGACAGGGGTAATAGATACGCAGTATTTT
>TRBJ1-4|.|TRBV29-1
CSVGGFGTLAEKLFF
TGCAGCGTTGGGGGGTTTGGGACCCTGGCTGAAAAACTGTTTTTT
>TRBJ1-2|.|TRBV6-5
CASSYAGQTNGYTF
TGTGCCAGCAGTTACGCAGGGCAGACAAATGGCTACACCTTC
>TRBJ2-3|.|TRBV7-2
CASSFTAGLHTDTQYF
TGTGCCAGCAGTTTTACGGCGGGACTTCACACAGATACGCAGTATTTT